The present TCR beta chain was sequenced within a study of blood T cell repertoires in COVID-19. On the study more broadly: The study drew acute and convalescent COVID-19 samples from the United States, Italy and Spain. Sources were T cells, B-cell-depleted T cells, or PBMCs; the material itself was cDNA or gDNA.

Authors' analysis steps: Amplified reference gene primers provided the basis for estimating nucleated cell counts. Libraries were prepared by immunoSEQ multiplex PCR; TCRdb keeps only in-frame clonotypes and omits some of them. The V and J calls and clone size come from that table; D and trimming were worked out from the DNA. The sample includes 250,000 or so clones, about nine tenths of them seen just once. Germline assignment: CDR1 SGHKS and CDR2 YYEKEE (reference sequence). The ends lost 4 bases at V and 6 bases at J; junction bases unmatched: 4. CDR3 length equals 14 residues. Sequenced material: peripheral blood. The V and J genes are TRBV5-5 and TRBJ2-2, with TRBD1 matching over 9 bases. The receptor was derived from a woman aged 40 to 50 who had recovered from COVID-19. This CDR3 reads CASSPGQGSGELFF. The CDR3 coding sequence is TGTGCCAGCAGCCCCGGACAGGGGTCCGGGGAGCTGTTTTTT.